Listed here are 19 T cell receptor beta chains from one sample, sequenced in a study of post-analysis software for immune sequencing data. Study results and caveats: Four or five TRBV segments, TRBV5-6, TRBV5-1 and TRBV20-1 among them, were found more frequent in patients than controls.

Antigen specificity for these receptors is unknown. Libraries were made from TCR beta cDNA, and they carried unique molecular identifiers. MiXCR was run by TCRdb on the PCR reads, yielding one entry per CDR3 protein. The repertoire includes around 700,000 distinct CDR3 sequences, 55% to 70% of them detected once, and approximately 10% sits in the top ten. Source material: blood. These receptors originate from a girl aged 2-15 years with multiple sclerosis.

The CDR3 bases are TGCGCCAGCAGCTTGGTCGCAGGAAGTTCCGAGCAGTACTTC. This codes for CASSLVAGSSEQYF. V and J are TRBV5-1 and TRBJ2-5; D gene ambiguous. The end of the DNA is better explained by TRBJ2-7, so the J call may be wrong. CDR3 size: 14 residues. CDR1 and CDR2 from the germline V gene are SGHRS and YFSETQ.

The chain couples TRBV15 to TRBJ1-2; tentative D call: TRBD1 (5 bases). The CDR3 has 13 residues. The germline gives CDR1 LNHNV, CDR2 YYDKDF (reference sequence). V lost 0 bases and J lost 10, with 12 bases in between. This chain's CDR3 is CATSRDRRTNYTF. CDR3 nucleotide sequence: TGTGCCACCAGCAGAGATCGAAGGACAAACTACACCTTC. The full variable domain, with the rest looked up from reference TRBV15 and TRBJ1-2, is DAMVIQNPRYQVTQFGKPVTLSCSQTLNHNVMYWYQQKSSQAPKLLFHYYDKDFNNEADTPDNFQSRRPNTSFCFLDIRSPGLGDTAMYLCATSRDRRTNYTFGSGTRLTVV.

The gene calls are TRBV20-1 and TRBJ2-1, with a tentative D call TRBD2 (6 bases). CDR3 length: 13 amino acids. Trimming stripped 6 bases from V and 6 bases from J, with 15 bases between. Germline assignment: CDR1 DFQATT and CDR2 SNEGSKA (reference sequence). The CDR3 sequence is CSAEGQLGNEQFF. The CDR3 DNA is TGCAGTGCGGAGGGCCAACTGGGCAATGAGCAGTTCTTC.

The CDR3 loop is CASSLASPGRDYGYTF. CDR3 nucleotides: TGTGCCAGCAGCTTAGCATCTCCGGGTAGAGACTATGGCTACACCTTC. The rearrangement links TRBV7-6 to TRBJ1-2; no firm D call. Germline V gene sequence: CDR1 SGHVS, CDR2 FNYEAQ. The CDR3 length is 16 residues. The V and J ends lost 0 bases and 3 bases respectively, with 14 bases between them.

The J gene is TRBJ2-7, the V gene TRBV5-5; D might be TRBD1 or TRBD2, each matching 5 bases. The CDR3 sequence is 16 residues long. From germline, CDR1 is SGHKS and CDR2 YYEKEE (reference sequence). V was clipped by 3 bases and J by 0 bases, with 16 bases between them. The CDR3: CASSWGLGHTSYEQYF. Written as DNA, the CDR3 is TGTGCCAGCAGCTGGGGGTTGGGGCATACCTCCTACGAGCAGTACTTC.

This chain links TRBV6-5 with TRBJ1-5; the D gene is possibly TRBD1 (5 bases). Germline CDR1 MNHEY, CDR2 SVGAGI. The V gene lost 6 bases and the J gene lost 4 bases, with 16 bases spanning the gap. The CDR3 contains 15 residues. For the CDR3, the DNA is TGTGCCAGCAGCCCACCGGGGCGAGGGAATCAGCCCCAGCATTTT. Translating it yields CASSPPGRGNQPQHF.

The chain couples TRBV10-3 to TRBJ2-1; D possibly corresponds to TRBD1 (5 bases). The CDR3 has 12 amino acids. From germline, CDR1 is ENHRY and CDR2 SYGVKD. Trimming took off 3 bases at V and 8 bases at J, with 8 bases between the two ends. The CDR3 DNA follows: TGTGCCATCAGTGACAGGGTGGATGAGCAGTTCTTC. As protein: CAISDRVDEQFF.

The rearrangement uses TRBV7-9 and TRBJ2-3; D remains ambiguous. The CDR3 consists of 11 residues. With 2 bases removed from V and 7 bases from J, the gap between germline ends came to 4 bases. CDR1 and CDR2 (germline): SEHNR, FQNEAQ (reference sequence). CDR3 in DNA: TGTGCCAGCAGCTTAATTCATACGCAGTATTTT. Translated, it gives CASSLIHTQYF.

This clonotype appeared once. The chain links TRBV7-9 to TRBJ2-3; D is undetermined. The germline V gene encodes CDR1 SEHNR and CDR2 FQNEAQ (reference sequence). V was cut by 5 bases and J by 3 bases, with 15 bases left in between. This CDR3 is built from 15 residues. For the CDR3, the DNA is TGTGCCAGCAGCCCGAGTCTGGGCCTAACAGATACGCAGTATTTT. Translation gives CASSPSLGLTDTQYF.

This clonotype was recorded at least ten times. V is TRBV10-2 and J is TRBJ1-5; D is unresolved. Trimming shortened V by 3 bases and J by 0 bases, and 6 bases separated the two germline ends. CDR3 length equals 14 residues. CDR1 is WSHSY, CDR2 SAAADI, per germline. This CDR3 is CASSDFYSNQPQHF. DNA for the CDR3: TGCGCCAGCAGTGATTTCTATAGCAATCAGCCCCAGCATTTT.

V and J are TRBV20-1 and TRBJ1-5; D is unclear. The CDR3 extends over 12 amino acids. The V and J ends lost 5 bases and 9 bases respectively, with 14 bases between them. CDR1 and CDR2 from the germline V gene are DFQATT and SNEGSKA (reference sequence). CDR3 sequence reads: CSAADSEGPQHF. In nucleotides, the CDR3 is TGCAGTGCTGCCGACTCTGAGGGGCCCCAGCATTTT.

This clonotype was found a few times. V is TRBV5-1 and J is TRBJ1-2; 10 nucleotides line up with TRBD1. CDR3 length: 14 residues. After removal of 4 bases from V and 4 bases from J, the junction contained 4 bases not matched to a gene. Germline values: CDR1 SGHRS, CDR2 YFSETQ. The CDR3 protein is CASSNRTGGYGYTF. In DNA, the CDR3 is TGCGCCAGCAGCAACCGGACAGGGGGCTATGGCTACACCTTC.

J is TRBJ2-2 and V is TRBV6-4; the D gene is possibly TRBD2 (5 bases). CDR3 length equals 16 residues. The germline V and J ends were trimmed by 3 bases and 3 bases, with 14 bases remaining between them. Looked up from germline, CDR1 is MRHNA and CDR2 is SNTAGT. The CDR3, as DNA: TGTGCCAGCAGTGAGAGATGGCCAGCGGACACCGGGGAGCTGTTTTTT. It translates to CASSERWPADTGELFF.

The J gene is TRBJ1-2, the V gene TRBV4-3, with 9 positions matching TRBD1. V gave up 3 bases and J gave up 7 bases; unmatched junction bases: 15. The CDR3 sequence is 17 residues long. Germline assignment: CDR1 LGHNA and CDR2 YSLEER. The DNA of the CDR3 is TGCGCCAGCAGCCAGTACAACATTGGGGACAGGGAGGGTGGCTACACCTTC. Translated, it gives CASSQYNIGDREGGYTF.

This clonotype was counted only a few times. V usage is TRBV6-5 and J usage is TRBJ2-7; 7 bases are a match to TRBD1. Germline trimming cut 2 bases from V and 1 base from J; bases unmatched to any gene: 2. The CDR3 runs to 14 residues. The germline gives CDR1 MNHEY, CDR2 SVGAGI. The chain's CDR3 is CASSYDRESYEQYF. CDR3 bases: TGTGCCAGCAGTTACGACAGGGAGTCCTACGAGCAGTACTTC.

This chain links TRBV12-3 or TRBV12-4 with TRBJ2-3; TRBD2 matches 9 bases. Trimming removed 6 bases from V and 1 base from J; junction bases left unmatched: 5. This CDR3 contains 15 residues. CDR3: CASSGQRGGTDTQYF. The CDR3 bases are TGTGCCAGCAGCGGCCAGCGGGGGGGCACAGATACGCAGTATTTT.

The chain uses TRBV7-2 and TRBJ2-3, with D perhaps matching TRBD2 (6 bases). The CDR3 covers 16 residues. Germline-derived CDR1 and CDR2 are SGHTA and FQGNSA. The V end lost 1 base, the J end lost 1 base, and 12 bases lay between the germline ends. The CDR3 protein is CASSLERARGTDTQYF. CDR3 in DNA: TGTGCCAGCAGCTTAGAGCGGGCACGTGGCACAGATACGCAGTATTTT. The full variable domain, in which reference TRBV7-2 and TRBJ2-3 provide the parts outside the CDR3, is GAGVSQSPSNKVTEKGKDVELRCDPISGHTALYWYRQSLGQGLEFLIYFQGNSAPDKSGLPSDRFSAERTGGSVSTLTIQRTQQEDSAVYLCASSLERARGTDTQYFGPGTRLTVL.

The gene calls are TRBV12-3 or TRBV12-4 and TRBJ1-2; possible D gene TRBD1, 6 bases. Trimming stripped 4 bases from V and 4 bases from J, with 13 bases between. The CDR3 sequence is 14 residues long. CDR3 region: CASSSGTGTYGYTF. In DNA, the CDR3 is TGTGCCAGCAGTTCCGGAACAGGGACCTATGGCTACACCTTC.

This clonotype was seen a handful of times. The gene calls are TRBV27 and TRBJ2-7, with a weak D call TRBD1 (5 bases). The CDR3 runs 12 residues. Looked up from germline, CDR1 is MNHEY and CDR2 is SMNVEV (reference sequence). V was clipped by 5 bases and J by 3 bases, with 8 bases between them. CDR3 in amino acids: CASSTDSYEQYF. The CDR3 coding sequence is TGTGCCAGCAGTACCGACAGCTACGAGCAGTACTTC.